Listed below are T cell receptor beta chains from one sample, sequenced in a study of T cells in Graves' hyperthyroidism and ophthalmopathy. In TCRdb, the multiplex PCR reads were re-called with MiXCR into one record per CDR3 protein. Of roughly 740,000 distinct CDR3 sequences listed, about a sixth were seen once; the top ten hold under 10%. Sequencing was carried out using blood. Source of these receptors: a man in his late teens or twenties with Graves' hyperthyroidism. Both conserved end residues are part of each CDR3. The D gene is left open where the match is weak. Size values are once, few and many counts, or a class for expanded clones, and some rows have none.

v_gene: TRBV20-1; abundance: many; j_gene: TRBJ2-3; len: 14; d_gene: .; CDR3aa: CSARGGGLADTQYF; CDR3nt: TGCAGTGCTAGAGGAGGAGGACTCGCAGATACGCAGTATTTT
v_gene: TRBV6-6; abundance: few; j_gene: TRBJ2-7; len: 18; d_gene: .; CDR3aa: CASSYSTPLLGGRGEQYF; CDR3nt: TGTGCCAGCAGTTACTCGACCCCCCTATTGGGGGGAAGGGGAGAGCAGTACTTC
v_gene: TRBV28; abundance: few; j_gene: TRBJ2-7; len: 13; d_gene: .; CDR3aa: CASSLSLNYEQYF; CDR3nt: TGTGCCAGCAGTTTGAGTCTAAACTACGAGCAGTACTTC
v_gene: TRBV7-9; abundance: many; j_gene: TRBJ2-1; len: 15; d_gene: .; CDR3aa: CASRSRDRSHNEQFF; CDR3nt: TGTGCCAGCAGATCCCGGGACCGGTCCCACAATGAGCAGTTCTTC
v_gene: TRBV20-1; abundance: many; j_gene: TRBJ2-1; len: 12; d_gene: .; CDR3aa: CSARDRPSEQFF; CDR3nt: TGCAGTGCTAGAGATAGACCAAGTGAGCAGTTCTTC
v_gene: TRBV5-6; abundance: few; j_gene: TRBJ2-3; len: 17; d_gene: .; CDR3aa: CASSRAGTWPSTDTQYF; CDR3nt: TGTGCCTCCAGCAGGGCGGGGACTTGGCCCTCCACAGATACGCAGTATTTT
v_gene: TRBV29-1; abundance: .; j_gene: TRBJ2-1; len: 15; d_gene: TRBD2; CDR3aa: CSGELAGAAWDEQFF; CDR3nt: TGCAGCGGGGAACTAGCGGGAGCCGCCTGGGATGAGCAGTTCTTC
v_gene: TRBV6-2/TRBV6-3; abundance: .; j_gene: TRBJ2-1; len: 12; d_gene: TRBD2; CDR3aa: CASRRLAEEQFF; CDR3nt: TGTGCCAGCAGACGACTAGCGGAAGAGCAGTTCTTC
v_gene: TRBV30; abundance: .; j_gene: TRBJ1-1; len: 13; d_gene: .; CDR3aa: CAWSVAWNTEAFF; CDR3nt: TGTGCCTGGAGTGTAGCCTGGAACACTGAAGCTTTCTTT
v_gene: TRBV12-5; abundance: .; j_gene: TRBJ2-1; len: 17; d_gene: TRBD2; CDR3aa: CASGTHSGGSSYNEQFF; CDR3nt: TGTGCTAGTGGTACCCATAGCGGGGGAAGCTCCTACAATGAGCAGTTCTTC
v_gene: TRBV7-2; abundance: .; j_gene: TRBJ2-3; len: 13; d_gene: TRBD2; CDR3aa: CASSLFNGEGQYF; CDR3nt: TGTGCCAGCAGCTTATTTAACGGGGAGGGGCAGTATTTT
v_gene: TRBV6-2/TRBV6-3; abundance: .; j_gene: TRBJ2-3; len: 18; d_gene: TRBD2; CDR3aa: CASTDGLAAALRTDTQYF; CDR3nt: TGTGCCAGCACCGACGGACTAGCGGCCGCCCTACGCACAGATACGCAGTATTTT
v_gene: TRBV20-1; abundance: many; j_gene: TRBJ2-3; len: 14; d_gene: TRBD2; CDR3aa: CSATGLALTDTQYF; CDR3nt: TGCAGTGCTACGGGACTAGCGCTCACAGATACGCAGTATTTT
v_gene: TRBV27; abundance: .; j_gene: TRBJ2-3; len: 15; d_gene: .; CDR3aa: CASSFGLNNPDTQYF; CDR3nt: TGTGCCAGCAGTTTTGGGCTCAATAACCCAGATACGCAGTATTTT
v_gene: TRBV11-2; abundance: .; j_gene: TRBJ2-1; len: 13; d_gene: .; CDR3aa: CASSLLPWYEQFF; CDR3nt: TGTGCCAGCAGCTTGCTGCCCTGGTATGAGCAGTTCTTC
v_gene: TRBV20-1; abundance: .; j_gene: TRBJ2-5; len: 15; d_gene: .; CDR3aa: CSARDEGRIGETQYF; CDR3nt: TGCAGTGCTAGAGATGAGGGCCGAATCGGAGAGACCCAGTACTTC
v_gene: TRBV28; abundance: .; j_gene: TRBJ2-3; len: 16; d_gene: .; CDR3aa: CASSLLGRGGTDTQYF; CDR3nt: TGTGCCAGCAGTTTATTAGGGAGGGGGGGCACAGATACGCAGTATTTT
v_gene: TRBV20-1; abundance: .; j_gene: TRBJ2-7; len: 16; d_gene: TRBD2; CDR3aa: CSAREDWTSGISEQYF; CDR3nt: TGCAGTGCTAGAGAAGATTGGACTAGCGGGATTAGTGAGCAGTACTTC
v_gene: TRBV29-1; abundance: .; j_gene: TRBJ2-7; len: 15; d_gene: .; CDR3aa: CSVLEGWQGNNEQYF; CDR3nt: TGCAGCGTCCTCGAAGGGTGGCAGGGAAATAACGAGCAGTACTTC
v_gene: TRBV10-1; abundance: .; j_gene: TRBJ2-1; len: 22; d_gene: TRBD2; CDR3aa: CASSPGQGTSGSIRSSYNEQFF; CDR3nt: TGCGCCAGCAGCCCGGGACAGGGGACTAGCGGGAGTATTAGAAGCTCCTACAATGAGCAGTTCTTC
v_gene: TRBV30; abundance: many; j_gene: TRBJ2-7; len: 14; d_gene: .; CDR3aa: CAWSSDSADYEQYF; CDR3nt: TGTGCCTGGAGTAGCGATAGCGCCGACTACGAGCAGTACTTC
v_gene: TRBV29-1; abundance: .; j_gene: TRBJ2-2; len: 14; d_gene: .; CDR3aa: CSVEGDLNTGELFF; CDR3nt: TGCAGCGTCGAGGGTGATCTTAACACCGGGGAGCTGTTTTTT
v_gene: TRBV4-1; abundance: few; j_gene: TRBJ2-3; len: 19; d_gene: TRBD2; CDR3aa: CASSQRPSTSGISTDTQYF; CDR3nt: TGCGCCAGCAGCCAGCGTCCCTCGACTAGCGGGATCAGCACAGATACGCAGTATTTT
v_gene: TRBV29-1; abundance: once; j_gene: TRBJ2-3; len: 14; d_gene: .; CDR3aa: CSGGLSTSTDTQYF; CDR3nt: TGCAGCGGGGGACTGAGTACTAGCACAGATACGCAGTATTTT
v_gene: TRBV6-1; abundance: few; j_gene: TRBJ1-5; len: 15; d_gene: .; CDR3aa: CASTETTYSNQPQHF; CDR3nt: TGTGCCAGCACGGAGACGACCTATAGCAATCAGCCCCAGCATTTT
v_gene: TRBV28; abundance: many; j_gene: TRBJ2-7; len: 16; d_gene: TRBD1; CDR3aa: CASSSISGTVTYEQYF; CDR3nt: TGTGCCAGCAGTTCCATCTCCGGGACAGTTACCTACGAGCAGTACTTC
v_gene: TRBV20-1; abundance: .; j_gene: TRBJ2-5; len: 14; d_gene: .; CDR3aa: CSARDRVARAPQYF; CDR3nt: TGCAGTGCTAGAGATCGGGTGGCCAGGGCCCCCCAGTACTTC
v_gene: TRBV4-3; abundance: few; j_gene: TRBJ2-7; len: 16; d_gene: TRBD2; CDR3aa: CASSQRWGGGPYEQYF; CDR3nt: TGCGCCAGCAGCCAAAGGTGGGGGGGAGGGCCTTACGAGCAGTACTTC
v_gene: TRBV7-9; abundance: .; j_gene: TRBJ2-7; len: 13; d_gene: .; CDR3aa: CASSVGLPYEQYF; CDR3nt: TGTGCCAGCAGCGTCGGACTACCATACGAGCAGTACTTC
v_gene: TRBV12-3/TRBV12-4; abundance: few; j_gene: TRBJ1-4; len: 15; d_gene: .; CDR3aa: CASSSRQATNEKLFF; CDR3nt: TGTGCCAGCAGTTCCCGACAGGCAACTAATGAAAAACTGTTTTTT
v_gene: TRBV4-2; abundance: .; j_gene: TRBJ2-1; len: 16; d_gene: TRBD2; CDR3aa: CASSQDPSGGYNEQFF; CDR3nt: TGTGCCAGCAGCCAAGACCCTAGCGGGGGCTACAATGAGCAGTTCTTC
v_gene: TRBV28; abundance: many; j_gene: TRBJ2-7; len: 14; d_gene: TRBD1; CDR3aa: CASTTGQGRNEQYF; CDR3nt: TGTGCCAGCACCACCGGACAGGGAAGGAACGAGCAGTACTTC
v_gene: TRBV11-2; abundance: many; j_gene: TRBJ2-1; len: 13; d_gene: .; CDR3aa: CASSLNIANEQFF; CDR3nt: TGTGCCAGCAGCTTAAATATAGCGAATGAGCAGTTCTTC
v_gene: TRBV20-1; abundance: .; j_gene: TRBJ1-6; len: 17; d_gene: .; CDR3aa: CSARVFRESSYNSPLHF; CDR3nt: TGCAGTGCTAGAGTGTTCAGGGAGAGCTCCTATAATTCACCCCTCCACTTT
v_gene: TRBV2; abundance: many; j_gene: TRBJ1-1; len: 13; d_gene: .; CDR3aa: CASSGPGNTEAFF; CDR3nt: TGTGCCAGCAGTGGGCCAGGGAACACTGAAGCTTTCTTT
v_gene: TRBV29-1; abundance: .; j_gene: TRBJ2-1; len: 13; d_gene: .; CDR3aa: CSVKLPFYNEQFF; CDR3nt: TGCAGCGTTAAACTTCCCTTCTACAATGAGCAGTTCTTC
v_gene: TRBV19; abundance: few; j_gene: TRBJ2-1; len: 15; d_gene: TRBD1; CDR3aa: CASSMRDRGLDEQFF; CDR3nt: TGTGCCAGTAGTATGCGGGACAGGGGGCTGGATGAGCAGTTCTTC
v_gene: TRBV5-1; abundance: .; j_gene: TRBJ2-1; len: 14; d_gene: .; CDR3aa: CASRGTFAANEQFF; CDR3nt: TGCGCCAGCAGAGGGACATTTGCGGCGAATGAGCAGTTCTTC
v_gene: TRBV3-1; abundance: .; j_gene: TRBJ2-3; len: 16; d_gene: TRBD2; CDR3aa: CASSQIAGVSTDTQYF; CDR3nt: TGTGCCAGCAGCCAAATAGCGGGAGTAAGCACAGATACGCAGTATTTT
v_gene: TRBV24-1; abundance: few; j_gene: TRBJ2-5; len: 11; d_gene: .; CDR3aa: CATRDQETQYF; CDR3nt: TGTGCCACCAGGGACCAAGAGACCCAGTACTTC
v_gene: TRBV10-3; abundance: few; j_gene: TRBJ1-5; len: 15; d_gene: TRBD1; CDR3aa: CAISALGGQGSLQHF; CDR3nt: TGTGCCATCAGTGCCTTGGGGGGACAGGGGAGTCTCCAGCATTTT
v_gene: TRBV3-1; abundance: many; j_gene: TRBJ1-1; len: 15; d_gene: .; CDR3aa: CASSQVGRGNTEAFF; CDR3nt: TGTGCCAGCAGCCAAGTTGGCCGAGGGAACACTGAAGCTTTCTTT
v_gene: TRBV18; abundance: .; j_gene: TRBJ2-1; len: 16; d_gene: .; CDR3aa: CASLPGRKISYNEQFF; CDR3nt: TGTGCCAGCTTGCCGGGGCGGAAGATCTCCTACAATGAGCAGTTCTTC
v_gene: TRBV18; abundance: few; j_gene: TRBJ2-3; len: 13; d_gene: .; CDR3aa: CASSPVSTDTQYF; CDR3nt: TGTGCCAGCTCACCAGTCAGCACAGATACGCAGTATTTT
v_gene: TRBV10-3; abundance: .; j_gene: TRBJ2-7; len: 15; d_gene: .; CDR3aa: CAISGGPIAHDEQYF; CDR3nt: TGTGCCATCAGTGGAGGACCGATCGCCCACGACGAGCAGTACTTC